The T cell receptor (beta chain) described here comes from a study of blood T cell repertoires in COVID-19. Study as a whole: In each case, the material was cDNA or gDNA derived from T cells, B-cell-depleted T cells, or PBMCs.

Profiled with immunoSEQ multiplex PCR; TCRdb holds only in-frame clones, not every one. The sample carries about 480,000 clones, roughly 88% recorded once. V was pared by 7 bases and J by 7 bases, with 19 bases between. Germline V CDR1 and CDR2: SNHLY, FYNNEI. CDR3 length: 15 residues. Assignment of participants to cohorts was predicated upon participant-reported clinical history. Sequenced sample: PBMCs or T cells enriched from blood (not recorded which). This receptor was taken from a middle-aged woman who had recovered from COVID-19. The genes are TRBV2 and TRBJ1-4; D gene uncertain. As DNA, the CDR3 is TGTGCCAGCACTCTCATCGGGGTGGAAGGTGAAAAACTGTTTTTT. It translates to CASTLIGVEGEKLFF.